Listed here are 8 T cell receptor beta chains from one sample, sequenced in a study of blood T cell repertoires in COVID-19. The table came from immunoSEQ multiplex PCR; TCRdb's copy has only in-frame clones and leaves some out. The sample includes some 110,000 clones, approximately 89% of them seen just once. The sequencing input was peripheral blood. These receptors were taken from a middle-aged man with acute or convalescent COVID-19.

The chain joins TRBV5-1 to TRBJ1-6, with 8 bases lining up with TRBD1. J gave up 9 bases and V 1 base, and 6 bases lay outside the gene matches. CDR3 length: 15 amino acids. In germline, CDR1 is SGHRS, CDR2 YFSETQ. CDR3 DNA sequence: TGCGCCAGCAGCTTGAACCAGGGGGCTGGTTCACCCCTCCACTTT. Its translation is CASSLNQGAGSPLHF.

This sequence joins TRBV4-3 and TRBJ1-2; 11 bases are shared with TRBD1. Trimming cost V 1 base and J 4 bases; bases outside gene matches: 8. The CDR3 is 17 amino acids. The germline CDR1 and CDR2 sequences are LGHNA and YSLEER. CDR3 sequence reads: CASSQVWTGGGGYGYTF. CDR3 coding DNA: TGCGCCAGCAGCCAAGTTTGGACAGGGGGCGGTGGCTATGGCTACACCTTC.

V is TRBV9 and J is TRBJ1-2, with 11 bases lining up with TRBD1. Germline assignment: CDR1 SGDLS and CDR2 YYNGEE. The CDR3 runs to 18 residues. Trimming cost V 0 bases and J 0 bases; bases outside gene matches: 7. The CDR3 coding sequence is TGTGCCAGCAGCGTAGACGGGACAGGGGGTTTGTCTAACTATGGCTACACCTTC. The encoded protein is CASSVDGTGGLSNYGYTF.

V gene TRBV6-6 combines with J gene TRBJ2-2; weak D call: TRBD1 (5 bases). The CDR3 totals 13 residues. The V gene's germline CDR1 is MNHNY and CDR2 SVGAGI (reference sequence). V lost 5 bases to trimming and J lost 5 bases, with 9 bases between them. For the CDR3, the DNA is TGTGCCAGCAGTCCTGGGGCGACCGGGGAGCTGTTTTTT. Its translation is CASSPGATGELFF.

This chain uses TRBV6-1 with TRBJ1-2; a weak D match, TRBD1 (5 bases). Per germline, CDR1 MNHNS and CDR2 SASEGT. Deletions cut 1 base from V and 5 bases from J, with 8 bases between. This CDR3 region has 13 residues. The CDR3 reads CASSEGRGYGYTF. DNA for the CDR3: TGTGCCAGCAGTGAAGGACGGGGGTATGGCTACACCTTC.

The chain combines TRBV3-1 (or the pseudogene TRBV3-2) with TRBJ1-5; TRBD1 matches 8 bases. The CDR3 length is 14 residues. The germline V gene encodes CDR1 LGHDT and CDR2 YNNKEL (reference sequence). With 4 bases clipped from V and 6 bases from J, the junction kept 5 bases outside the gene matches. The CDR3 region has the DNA TGTGCCAGCAGCCGCGGGACAGGAGGTCAGCCCCAGCATTTT. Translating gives CASSRGTGGQPQHF.

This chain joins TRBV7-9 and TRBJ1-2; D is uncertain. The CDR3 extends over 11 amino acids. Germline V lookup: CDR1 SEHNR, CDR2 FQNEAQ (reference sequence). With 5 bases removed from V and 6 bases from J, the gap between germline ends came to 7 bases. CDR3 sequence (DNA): TGTGCCAGCAGCGAAGCGGATGGCTACACCTTC. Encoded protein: CASSEADGYTF.

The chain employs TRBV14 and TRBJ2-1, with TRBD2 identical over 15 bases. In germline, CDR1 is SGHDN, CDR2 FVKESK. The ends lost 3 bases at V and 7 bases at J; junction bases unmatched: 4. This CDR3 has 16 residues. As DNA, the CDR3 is TGTGCCAGCAGCCAGCGGACTAGCGGGGGGGTAAATGAGCAGTTCTTC. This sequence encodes CASSQRTSGGVNEQFF.